This is a list of T cell receptor beta chains from one sample in a study of T cells after yellow fever vaccination. TCRdb reprocessed the 5' RACE reads with MiXCR, giving one entry per CDR3 protein. Of under 700,000 distinct CDR3 sequences listed, about a sixth were seen once; the top ten hold about 18%. The specimen comprised PBMCs, sampled 5 to 6 days after the first yellow fever vaccination. These TCRs come from a young man who received the YFV17D yellow fever vaccine. Both conserved end residues are part of each CDR3. The D gene is left open where the match is weak. Only some rows state a clone size, as once, few, many or a class for expanded clones.

j_gene: TRBJ2-1
len: 14
d_gene: TRBD2
abundance: few
v_gene: TRBV29-1
CDR3nt: TGCAGCACCATACTAGCGGGGCTTGGTAATGAGCAGTTCTTC
CDR3aa: CSTILAGLGNEQFF

j_gene: TRBJ1-4
len: 15
d_gene: -
abundance: few
v_gene: TRBV7-9
CDR3nt: TGTGCCAGCTGCCGCCTCCCAGGAGGGTGTGAAAAACTGTTTTTT
CDR3aa: CASCRLPGGCEKLFF

j_gene: TRBJ2-1
len: 11
d_gene: -
abundance: few
v_gene: TRBV3-1
CDR3nt: TGTGCCAGCAGCCCGGGGAGGCGACAGTTCTTC
CDR3aa: CASSPGRRQFF

j_gene: TRBJ1-1
len: 14
d_gene: -
abundance: -
v_gene: TRBV2
CDR3nt: TGTGCCAGCGAAACGACACCCGGTACTACTGAAGCTTTCTTT
CDR3aa: CASETTPGTTEAFF

j_gene: TRBJ1-1
len: 13
d_gene: -
abundance: few
v_gene: TRBV5-1
CDR3nt: TGCGCCAGCAGCTTGGAAGAGACCTGGGAAGCTTTCTTT
CDR3aa: CASSLEETWEAFF

j_gene: TRBJ2-3
len: 18
d_gene: TRBD2
abundance: few
v_gene: TRBV5-1
CDR3nt: TGCGCCAGCAGCAGGGGGACTAGCGGGCGGTTTATGGAAGATACGCAGTATTTT
CDR3aa: CASSRGTSGRFMEDTQYF

j_gene: TRBJ2-7
len: 14
d_gene: -
abundance: few
v_gene: TRBV2
CDR3nt: TGTGCCAGCAGTGAATTGGGGGCCCCCTACGAGCAGTACTTC
CDR3aa: CASSELGAPYEQYF

j_gene: TRBJ2-5
len: 13
d_gene: -
abundance: few
v_gene: TRBV5-1
CDR3nt: TGCGCCAGCGAAACAGGGGGGGGAGAGACCCAGTACTTC
CDR3aa: CASETGGGETQYF

j_gene: TRBJ2-3
len: 14
d_gene: TRBD1
abundance: -
v_gene: TRBV2
CDR3nt: TGTGCCAGCATGCGAGGACAGGGGTCAGATACGCAGTATTTT
CDR3aa: CASMRGQGSDTQYF

j_gene: TRBJ1-2
len: 15
d_gene: -
abundance: -
v_gene: TRBV6-2/TRBV6-3
CDR3nt: TGTGCCAGCACCAACGCCCAGACAACCCACTATGGCTACACCTTC
CDR3aa: CASTNAQTTHYGYTF

j_gene: TRBJ2-5
len: 16
d_gene: -
abundance: few
v_gene: TRBV4-1
CDR3nt: TGCGCCAGCAGCCAAAAACCTGCCGGGTACCAAGAGACCCAGTACTTC
CDR3aa: CASSQKPAGYQETQYF

j_gene: TRBJ2-2
len: 16
d_gene: -
abundance: -
v_gene: TRBV25-1
CDR3nt: TGTGCCAGCAGTGTATTCGGGGGTTCTGAAACCGGGGAGCTGTTTTTT
CDR3aa: CASSVFGGSETGELFF

j_gene: TRBJ2-5
len: 21
d_gene: -
abundance: -
v_gene: TRBV21-1
CDR3nt: TGTGCCAGCAGCCCCCAATGCCCCCGGGACAGGGGGAATAGGGAGAAAGAGACCCAGTACTTC
CDR3aa: CASSPQCPRDRGNREKETQYF

j_gene: TRBJ2-1
len: 14
d_gene: TRBD1
abundance: few
v_gene: TRBV20-1
CDR3nt: TGCAGTGCCACTGGACAGGGCGGGTACAATGAGCAGTTCTTC
CDR3aa: CSATGQGGYNEQFF

j_gene: TRBJ1-6
len: 15
d_gene: TRBD1
abundance: -
v_gene: TRBV4-1
CDR3nt: TGCGCCAGCAGCCCGGGACAGACATATAATTCACCCCTCCACTTT
CDR3aa: CASSPGQTYNSPLHF

j_gene: TRBJ2-4
len: 14
d_gene: TRBD1
abundance: few
v_gene: TRBV7-2
CDR3nt: TGTGCCAGCAGCATCCGGGACAGAAAAAACATTCAGTACTTC
CDR3aa: CASSIRDRKNIQYF

j_gene: TRBJ1-5
len: 14
d_gene: -
abundance: -
v_gene: TRBV12-3/TRBV12-4
CDR3nt: TGTGCCAGCAGTGACTCCAGCGCCAATCAGCCCCAGCATTTT
CDR3aa: CASSDSSANQPQHF

j_gene: TRBJ2-6
len: 14
d_gene: -
abundance: many
v_gene: TRBV5-1
CDR3nt: TGCGCCAGCAGCTTCTTCTCTGGGGCCAACGTCCTGACTTTC
CDR3aa: CASSFFSGANVLTF

j_gene: TRBJ2-7
len: 14
d_gene: -
abundance: few
v_gene: TRBV7-2
CDR3nt: TGTGCCAGCAGCTTAAGTGACGGAGCCTACGAGCAGTACTTC
CDR3aa: CASSLSDGAYEQYF

j_gene: TRBJ2-1
len: 12
d_gene: -
abundance: few
v_gene: TRBV12-3/TRBV12-4
CDR3nt: TGTGCCAGCAGTTACGCTTACAATGAGCAGTTCTTC
CDR3aa: CASSYAYNEQFF

j_gene: TRBJ2-2
len: 16
d_gene: TRBD2
abundance: -
v_gene: TRBV20-1
CDR3nt: TGCAGTGCTAGAGGAGTCGGCGGGGGGAACACCGGGGAGCTGTTTTTT
CDR3aa: CSARGVGGGNTGELFF

j_gene: TRBJ1-2
len: 14
d_gene: TRBD1
abundance: -
v_gene: TRBV20-1
CDR3nt: TGCAGTGCAGCCGGGACAGGGGGGGACTATGGCTACACCTTC
CDR3aa: CSAAGTGGDYGYTF

j_gene: TRBJ2-1
len: 15
d_gene: TRBD2
abundance: few
v_gene: TRBV27
CDR3nt: TGTGCCAGCAGAGTAGCGGGGGTAGGGTACAATGAGCAGTTCTTC
CDR3aa: CASRVAGVGYNEQFF

j_gene: TRBJ2-3
len: 14
d_gene: TRBD1
abundance: few
v_gene: TRBV5-1
CDR3nt: TGCGCCACCTCATTGGGACAGACCACAGATACGCAGTATTTT
CDR3aa: CATSLGQTTDTQYF

j_gene: TRBJ2-5
len: 13
d_gene: -
abundance: -
v_gene: TRBV18
CDR3nt: TGTGCCAGCTCACGCAACGACCAAGAGACCCAGTACTTC
CDR3aa: CASSRNDQETQYF

j_gene: TRBJ1-1
len: 15
d_gene: -
abundance: -
v_gene: TRBV7-2
CDR3nt: TGTGCCAGCAGCTTATTTACGGGAAAGAACACTGAAGCTTTCTTT
CDR3aa: CASSLFTGKNTEAFF

j_gene: TRBJ2-5
len: 14
d_gene: -
abundance: -
v_gene: TRBV5-5
CDR3nt: TGTGCCAGCAGCTTGATCGTTCGGTATGTGACCCAGTACTTC
CDR3aa: CASSLIVRYVTQYF

j_gene: TRBJ2-5
len: 13
d_gene: -
abundance: -
v_gene: TRBV20-1
CDR3nt: TGCAGTGCCTCCAGGTGGCAGAGGGAGACCCAGTACTTC
CDR3aa: CSASRWQRETQYF

j_gene: TRBJ2-4
len: 16
d_gene: TRBD2
abundance: few
v_gene: TRBV4-3
CDR3nt: TGCGCCAGCAGCCCCTTACTCGGGGGGGCCAAAAACATTCAGTACTTC
CDR3aa: CASSPLLGGAKNIQYF

j_gene: TRBJ2-2
len: 13
d_gene: -
abundance: -
v_gene: TRBV3-1
CDR3nt: TGTGCCAGTACGGACTCCTACACCGGGGAGCTGTTTTTT
CDR3aa: CASTDSYTGELFF

j_gene: TRBJ1-3
len: 13
d_gene: -
abundance: -
v_gene: TRBV7-2
CDR3nt: TGTGCCAGCAGCTTATTGTTTGAAGGCACCATATATTTT
CDR3aa: CASSLLFEGTIYF

j_gene: TRBJ2-3
len: 14
d_gene: -
abundance: many
v_gene: TRBV7-2
CDR3nt: TGTGCCAGCAGCTTGAACCCGAGCACAGATACGCAGTATTTT
CDR3aa: CASSLNPSTDTQYF

j_gene: TRBJ1-4
len: 15
d_gene: -
abundance: -
v_gene: TRBV5-5
CDR3nt: TGTGCCAGCAGCGACGGGCCTTCCTTTAATGAAAAACTGTTTTTT
CDR3aa: CASSDGPSFNEKLFF

j_gene: TRBJ2-7
len: 15
d_gene: -
abundance: -
v_gene: TRBV7-6
CDR3nt: TGTGCCAGCAGCCTCCGCAGCGGGCTAATCTACGAGCAGTACTTC
CDR3aa: CASSLRSGLIYEQYF

j_gene: TRBJ2-1
len: 14
d_gene: TRBD2
abundance: many
v_gene: TRBV12-3/TRBV12-4
CDR3nt: TGTGCCAGCTCGACTAGCGGGGGGGCCGATGAGCAGTTCTTC
CDR3aa: CASSTSGGADEQFF

j_gene: TRBJ1-2
len: 13
d_gene: -
abundance: -
v_gene: TRBV20-1
CDR3nt: TGCAGTGAAGGCGGGGGGCCGACCTATGGCTACACCTTC
CDR3aa: CSEGGGPTYGYTF

j_gene: TRBJ2-3
len: 15
d_gene: TRBD1
abundance: -
v_gene: TRBV6-5
CDR3nt: TGTGCCACCTCGAGCGGGGACAGGGGAGTAGATACGCAGTATTTT
CDR3aa: CATSSGDRGVDTQYF

j_gene: TRBJ2-7
len: 15
d_gene: -
abundance: -
v_gene: TRBV5-1
CDR3nt: TGCGCCAGCAGCTTGGAGGCAGGGGCACCCTACGAGCAGTACTTC
CDR3aa: CASSLEAGAPYEQYF

j_gene: TRBJ1-1
len: 12
d_gene: -
abundance: few
v_gene: TRBV4-2
CDR3nt: TGTGCCAGCAGCCAACAGGGGCCGATGGCTTTCTTT
CDR3aa: CASSQQGPMAFF

j_gene: TRBJ2-7
len: 13
d_gene: -
abundance: -
v_gene: TRBV20-1
CDR3nt: TGCAGTGCTACCCCCGGGACCCGCTACGAGCAGTACTTC
CDR3aa: CSATPGTRYEQYF

j_gene: TRBJ2-3
len: 11
d_gene: -
abundance: few
v_gene: TRBV7-2
CDR3nt: TGTGCCAGCAGCTCTTTCTACACGCAGTATTTT
CDR3aa: CASSSFYTQYF

j_gene: TRBJ1-5
len: 15
d_gene: TRBD1
abundance: many
v_gene: TRBV4-3
CDR3nt: TGCGCCAGCAGCCAAGATCGCAGGGGGGGTCAGCCCCAGCATTTT
CDR3aa: CASSQDRRGGQPQHF

j_gene: TRBJ1-1
len: 16
d_gene: -
abundance: -
v_gene: TRBV9
CDR3nt: TGTGCCAGCAGCGAATTAACCGGGACGGGGAACACTGAAGCTTTCTTT
CDR3aa: CASSELTGTGNTEAFF

j_gene: TRBJ1-1
len: 15
d_gene: -
abundance: -
v_gene: TRBV12-3/TRBV12-4
CDR3nt: TGTGCCAGCGGCCTTAGGGCGTTGAAGCCGGGTGAAGCTTTCTTT
CDR3aa: CASGLRALKPGEAFF

j_gene: TRBJ2-3
len: 14
d_gene: TRBD1
abundance: many
v_gene: TRBV5-4
CDR3nt: TGTGCCAGCAGGCGGGACAGGGAGTCAGATACGCAGTATTTT
CDR3aa: CASRRDRESDTQYF

j_gene: TRBJ2-1
len: 15
d_gene: -
abundance: few
v_gene: TRBV20-1
CDR3nt: TGCAGTGCTAGAGAGGAAACTCTCTCCTACAATGAGCAGTTCTTC
CDR3aa: CSAREETLSYNEQFF

j_gene: TRBJ1-2
len: 14
d_gene: -
abundance: few
v_gene: TRBV7-6
CDR3nt: TGTGCCAGCAGCTCCACACAGGGAGGATATGGCTACACCTTC
CDR3aa: CASSSTQGGYGYTF

j_gene: TRBJ2-3
len: 11
d_gene: -
abundance: -
v_gene: TRBV6-5
CDR3nt: TGTGCCAGCAGGACGTTAGAGACGCAGTATTTT
CDR3aa: CASRTLETQYF